This entry concerns a single TCR beta chain. Clones were sequenced by immunoSEQ multiplex PCR, and TCRdb holds only the in-frame ones, with some missing. The sample records about 75,000 clones, 84% being singletons. From germline, CDR1 is MDHEN and CDR2 SYDVKM. This CDR3 has 15 amino acids. The J segment lost 3 bases and the V segment lost 6 bases, leaving 7 bases of the junction unmatched. This sample was taken from a study of T cell clones after liver transplantation. As for the study in general: Blood was drawn pre-transplant, before withdrawal, and after full or failed withdrawal.

V and J are TRBV28 and TRBJ2-1, with 8 bases that match TRBD2. The sample consisted of CD4+ T cells from blood, taken around 50 months after liver transplant. This sequence originates from a human patient who received a liver transplant. Some T cells may arise from the graft donor. The CDR3 bases are TGTGCCAGCAGACTAAGCGGGAGTGGCTACAATGAGCAGTTCTTC. Protein product: CASRLSGSGYNEQFF.